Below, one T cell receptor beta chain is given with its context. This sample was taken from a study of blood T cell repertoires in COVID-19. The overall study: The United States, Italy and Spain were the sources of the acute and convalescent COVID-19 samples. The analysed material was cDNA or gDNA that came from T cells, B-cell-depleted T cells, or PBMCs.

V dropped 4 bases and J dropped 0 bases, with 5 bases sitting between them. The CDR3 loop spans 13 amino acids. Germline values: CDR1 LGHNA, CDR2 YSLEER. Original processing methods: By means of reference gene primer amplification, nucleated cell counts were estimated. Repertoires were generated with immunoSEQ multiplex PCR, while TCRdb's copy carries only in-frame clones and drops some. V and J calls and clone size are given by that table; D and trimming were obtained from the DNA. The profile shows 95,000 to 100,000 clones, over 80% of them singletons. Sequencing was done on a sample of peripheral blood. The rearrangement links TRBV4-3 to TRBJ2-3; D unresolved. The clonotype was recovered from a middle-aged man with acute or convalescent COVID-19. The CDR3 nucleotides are TGCGCCAGCAGCCCAAAAAGCACAGATACGCAGTATTTT. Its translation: CASSPKSTDTQYF.